This T cell receptor beta chain was observed in a study of blood T cell repertoires in COVID-19. Across the study: COVID-19 samples, acute and convalescent, were from the United States, Italy and Spain.

CDR3 length: 11 residues. In germline, CDR1 is DFQATT, CDR2 SNEGSKA (reference sequence). V was shortened by 6 bases and J by 9 bases, with 15 bases between the two germline ends. Some clones are missing from TCRdb's copy, which holds only in-frame ones; the method was immunoSEQ multiplex PCR. The repertoire consists of about 200,000 clones, with just under 85% occurring once and the leading ten covering roughly 15%. Recruitment covered about two dozen US areas and drew participants whose ages spanned about 18 to 100 years. Assignment of participants to cohorts was predicated upon participant-reported clinical history.

The rearrangement uses TRBV20-1 and TRBJ2-7, with TRBD2 as a possible D gene (6 bases). The origin of this receptor is a man aged 40-49 years who had recovered from COVID-19. The sequenced material came from PBMCs or T cells enriched from blood (not recorded which). As DNA, the CDR3 is TGCAGTGCCCCCCGTGCGGGGCCGCAGTACTTC. Its translation: CSAPRAGPQYF.